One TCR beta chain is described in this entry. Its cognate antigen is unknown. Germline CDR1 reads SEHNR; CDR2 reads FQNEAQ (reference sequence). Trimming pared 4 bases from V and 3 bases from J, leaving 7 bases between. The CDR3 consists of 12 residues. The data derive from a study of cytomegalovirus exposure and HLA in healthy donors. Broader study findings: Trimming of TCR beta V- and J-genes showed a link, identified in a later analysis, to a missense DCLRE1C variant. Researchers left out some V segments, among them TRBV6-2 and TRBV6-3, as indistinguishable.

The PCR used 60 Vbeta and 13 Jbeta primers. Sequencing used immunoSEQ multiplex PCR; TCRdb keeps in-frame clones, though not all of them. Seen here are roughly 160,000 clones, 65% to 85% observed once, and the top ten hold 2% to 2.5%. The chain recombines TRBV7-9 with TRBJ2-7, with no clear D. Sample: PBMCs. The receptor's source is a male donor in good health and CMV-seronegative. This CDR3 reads CASSSRNYEQYF. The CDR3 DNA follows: TGTGCCAGCAGCTCGCGGAACTACGAGCAGTACTTC.